The subject of this entry is one T cell receptor beta chain. This entry is derived from a study of blood T cell repertoires in COVID-19. V gave up 1 base and J gave up 0 bases, with 10 bases separating them. The CDR3 extends over 17 amino acids. CDR1 LGHNA and CDR2 YNFKEQ come from the germline V gene. The repertoire was sequenced with immunoSEQ multiplex PCR; TCRdb's copy has only in-frame clones and lacks some. This repertoire shows some 120,000 clones, roughly 87% found once; its top ten account for less than 8.5%. The sequence derives from a man of 80 years or more with active or convalescent COVID-19. J is TRBJ2-6 and V is TRBV4-2, with D perhaps matching TRBD1 (5 bases). Specimen: peripheral blood. The CDR3 sequence is CASSQVSDSSGANVLTF. Here the CDR3 DNA reads TGTGCCAGCAGCCAAGTAAGCGACAGCTCTGGGGCCAACGTCCTGACTTTC.